A single sample is the source of the 12 T cell receptor beta chains below, sequenced in a study of control samples from healthy donors and cancer patients. Using immunoSEQ multiplex PCR, the repertoire was profiled, and TCRdb retains in-frame clones only, with some absent. The table includes 75,000 to 100,000 clones, 85% to 90% detected once. Sequencing was performed on blood. The receptors originated from a man aged 45 to 65 in good health.

Concerning this clone itself: The sample has other DNA sequences that encode this CDR3 too. This sequence joins TRBV2 and TRBJ1-1; TRBD1 is a possible D gene (5 bases). V lost 5 bases and J lost 1, with 11 bases in between. The CDR3 is made up of 14 amino acids. The germline V gene encodes CDR1 SNHLY and CDR2 FYNNEI. CDR3 region: CASSLLRENTEAFF. The CDR3 DNA reads TGTGCCAGCAGTTTACTCAGGGAGAACACTGAAGCTTTCTTT.

V and J are TRBV11-3 and TRBJ2-1; TRBD1 agrees at 9 bases. Germline CDR1 is SGHNT and CDR2 is YENEEA. J was trimmed by 6 bases and V by 5 bases; bases with no gene match: 11. CDR3 length: 16 residues. The CDR3 bases are TGTGCCAGCAGCACACTCGGGAACAGGGGGCGCAATGAGCAGTTCTTC. It codes for CASSTLGNRGRNEQFF.

V is TRBV5-1 and J is TRBJ1-1; 7 bases map to TRBD1. This CDR3 region has 15 residues. Unmatched junction bases numbered 14, after V lost 4 bases and J lost 8 bases. Germline V lookup: CDR1 SGHRS, CDR2 YFSETQ. The CDR3 is CASSLTTGTASEAFF. In DNA form, the CDR3 reads TGCGCCAGCAGCCTGACTACCGGGACAGCCTCAGAAGCTTTCTTT.

This rearrangement joins TRBV15 to TRBJ1-2; D is possibly TRBD1 (5 bases). CDR1 is LNHNV, CDR2 YYDKDF, per germline (reference sequence). The ends were cut back, 0 bases at V and 2 bases at J, with 13 bases in the middle. The CDR3 is 16 amino acids. This CDR3 reads CATSREQGNWNYGYTF. CDR3 in DNA: TGTGCCACCAGCAGAGAGCAGGGAAATTGGAACTATGGCTACACCTTC. Looking up the rest from reference TRBV15 and TRBJ1-2 gives the full variable domain: DAMVIQNPRYQVTQFGKPVTLSCSQTLNHNVMYWYQQKSSQAPKLLFHYYDKDFNNEADTPDNFQSRRPNTSFCFLDIRSPGLGDTAMYLCATSREQGNWNYGYTFGSGTRLTVV.

The genes are TRBV30 and TRBJ2-2; weak D call: TRBD2 (6 bases). There are 14 residues in the CDR3. Germline assignment: CDR1 GTSNPN and CDR2 SVGIG (reference sequence). Trimming cost V 2 bases and J 5 bases, with 12 bases left between them. The CDR3 DNA follows: TGTGCCTGGAGTCCCGGGACTCTTACCGGGGAGCTGTTTTTT. It specifies CAWSPGTLTGELFF.

The genes are TRBV6-1 and TRBJ2-2; maybe TRBD2 (6 bases). The CDR3 runs to 15 residues. CDR1 is MNHNS, CDR2 SASEGT, per germline. With 1 base removed from V and 5 bases from J, the gap between germline ends came to 11 bases. The CDR3 nucleotides are TGTGCCAGCAGTGAAGTTGCGGGGCCGACCGGGGAGCTGTTTTTT. This translates into CASSEVAGPTGELFF.

V gene TRBV7-3 combines with J gene TRBJ2-5; perhaps TRBD1 as D (6 bases). There are 16 residues in the CDR3. Deletions cut 5 bases from V and 3 bases from J, with 19 bases between. Germline V gives CDR1 SGHTA, CDR2 FQGTGA. CDR3: CASSPSIGRGEETQYF. The CDR3 DNA is TGTGCCAGCAGCCCCAGTATCGGCAGGGGCGAAGAGACCCAGTACTTC.

The V and J genes are TRBV6-5 and TRBJ2-7, with 7 bases lining up with TRBD2. V was pared by 2 bases and J by 3 bases, with 10 bases of the junction left unmatched. Germline CDR1 MNHEY, CDR2 SVGAGI. This CDR3 has 16 residues. CDR3 DNA: TGTGCCAGCAGTTACGGGACTACCTTGAGGGTCTACGAGCAGTACTTC. This gives the protein CASSYGTTLRVYEQYF.

In nucleotides, the CDR3 is TGTGCCATCAGTGAGCGGGGGGACAGGGGCGACGAGCAGTACTTC. This codes for CAISERGDRGDEQYF. J is TRBJ2-7 and V is TRBV10-3, with 10 positions matching TRBD1. J lost 5 bases, V lost 2 bases, and 6 bases had no gene match. CDR3 length: 15 residues. Germline V gives CDR1 ENHRY, CDR2 SYGVKD.

The rearrangement links TRBV18 to TRBJ2-1; D perhaps matches TRBD1 (6 bases). The CDR3 is 16 residues long. The V gene's germline CDR1 is KGHSH and CDR2 LQKENI. V gave up 8 bases and J gave up 8 bases, with 25 bases separating them. The CDR3 DNA follows: TGTGCCAGCCTTTGGTCCCTGGGGGCAGGGATCGATGAGCAGTTCTTC. It yields the protein CASLWSLGAGIDEQFF.

This clone was observed a handful of times. CDR3 nucleotides: TGTGCCAGCAGTTACCCTAAGGGAGGGGGCGGGAACGAGCAGTACTTC. Amino acids: CASSYPKGGGGNEQYF. The chain links TRBV6-6 to TRBJ2-7; D may correspond to TRBD1 or TRBD2 (7 bases each). V dropped 2 bases and J dropped 5 bases, with 19 bases sitting between them. Germline loops: CDR1 MNHNY, CDR2 SVGAGI (reference sequence). This CDR3 comprises 16 residues.

The genes are TRBV21-1 and TRBJ1-4; the DNA was not compared with TRBD1, the D call given in the table. TRBV21-1 is a known pseudogene. CDR3 size: 15 residues. CDR3 loop: CARIHRSATNEKLFF. In nucleotides, the CDR3 is TGTGCCAGGATTCACCGTTCAGCAACTAATGAAAAACTGTTTTTT.